A selection of T cell receptor beta chains follows, all from one sample in a study of blood T cell dynamics during melanoma immunotherapy. Generated by immunoSEQ multiplex PCR, the TCRdb table keeps only in-frame clones and is missing some. The top ten clones hold more than 4.5% of a sample with about 6,300 clones, roughly 86% of them seen once. This specimen consisted of blood, obtained from a patient treated with checkpoint blockade. These receptors all come from a human donor with melanoma. The CDR3 runs from the conserved cysteine through the conserved F or W. The D gene is left open where the match is weak. Size tells how often a clone was seen (once, few, many) or the class of an expanded clone, and some rows leave it out.

CDR3 DNA: TGCGCCAGCAGCTCCCAAGGGGCTGGTGAAAAACTGTTTTTT; CDR3 protein: CASSSQGAGEKLFF; V gene: TRBV5-1; D gene: NA; J gene: TRBJ1-4; clone size: NA
CDR3 DNA: TGTGCCAGCAGCACGGGACAGGGGATCGTTGAGACCCAGTACTTC; CDR3 protein: CASSTGQGIVETQYF; V gene: TRBV5-6; D gene: TRBD1; J gene: TRBJ2-5; clone size: NA
CDR3 DNA: TGCGCCAGCAGCTTTTCAGGGGATCCCTACGAGCAGTACTTC; CDR3 protein: CASSFSGDPYEQYF; V gene: TRBV5-1; D gene: NA; J gene: TRBJ2-7; clone size: NA
CDR3 DNA: TGTGCCAGCAGCTTTTCGGGACGCAATCAGCCCCAGCATTTT; CDR3 protein: CASSFSGRNQPQHF; V gene: TRBV7-9; D gene: NA; J gene: TRBJ1-5; clone size: NA
CDR3 DNA: TGTGCCAGCAGCCCACAGACCCCCCGCTCTGGGGCCAACGTCCTGACTTTC; CDR3 protein: CASSPQTPRSGANVLTF; V gene: TRBV7-3; D gene: NA; J gene: TRBJ2-6; clone size: NA
CDR3 DNA: TGTGCCAGCAGCTCGGACTTAGCCGGGGCCAACGTCCTGACTTTC; CDR3 protein: CASSSDLAGANVLTF; V gene: TRBV7-9; D gene: NA; J gene: TRBJ2-6; clone size: NA
CDR3 DNA: TGTGCCAGCAGCTTAGTCAGGGGCCACGAGCAGTACTTC; CDR3 protein: CASSLVRGHEQYF; V gene: TRBV11-1; D gene: NA; J gene: TRBJ2-7; clone size: NA
CDR3 DNA: TGTGCCAGCAGCTTGAGGACTAGCGGGGATGAGACCCAGTACTTC; CDR3 protein: CASSLRTSGDETQYF; V gene: TRBV5-4; D gene: TRBD2; J gene: TRBJ2-5; clone size: NA
CDR3 DNA: TGTGCCACCAGCAGAGGCGGACAGGTACAGAAGAATGAGCAGTTCTTC; CDR3 protein: CATSRGGQVQKNEQFF; V gene: TRBV15; D gene: TRBD1; J gene: TRBJ2-1; clone size: NA
CDR3 DNA: TGTGCCAGCAGCCCCAAGCACACCGGGGAGCTGTTTTTT; CDR3 protein: CASSPKHTGELFF; V gene: TRBV5-6; D gene: NA; J gene: TRBJ2-2; clone size: NA
CDR3 DNA: TGTGCCTGGAGTGGCATTAGCAATCAGCCCCAGCATTTT; CDR3 protein: CAWSGISNQPQHF; V gene: TRBV30; D gene: NA; J gene: TRBJ1-5; clone size: few
CDR3 DNA: TGCGCCAGCAGTCCTTCCGGGACTAGCAGCACCGGGGAGCTGTTTTTT; CDR3 protein: CASSPSGTSSTGELFF; V gene: TRBV5-1; D gene: TRBD2; J gene: TRBJ2-2; clone size: NA
CDR3 DNA: TGTGCCAGCAGCGGGAACAGGGGCTGGGGAGAGACCCAGTACTTC; CDR3 protein: CASSGNRGWGETQYF; V gene: TRBV7-9; D gene: TRBD1; J gene: TRBJ2-5; clone size: NA
CDR3 DNA: TGTGCCACCAGCAGAGCCGGGACCCAAGAGACCCAGTACTTC; CDR3 protein: CATSRAGTQETQYF; V gene: TRBV15; D gene: NA; J gene: TRBJ2-5; clone size: NA
CDR3 DNA: TGTGCCAGCAGCCAAGACGAGTGGTACGAGCAGTACTTC; CDR3 protein: CASSQDEWYEQYF; V gene: TRBV4-2; D gene: NA; J gene: TRBJ2-7; clone size: NA
CDR3 DNA: TGCGCCAGCAGCCCCGTGTTGTATCGGGGGGCCACAGATACGCAGTATTTT; CDR3 protein: CASSPVLYRGATDTQYF; V gene: TRBV4-1; D gene: NA; J gene: TRBJ2-3; clone size: NA
CDR3 DNA: TGTGCCAGCAGTTTACGAGCCCGCGGTGGGACAGGCCTAAATCAGCCCCAGCATTTT; CDR3 protein: CASSLRARGGTGLNQPQHF; V gene: TRBV27; D gene: TRBD1; J gene: TRBJ1-5; clone size: few
CDR3 DNA: TGTGCCAGCAGCTTAGTGCAGGGCGATCAGCCCCAGCATTTT; CDR3 protein: CASSLVQGDQPQHF; V gene: TRBV7-8; D gene: NA; J gene: TRBJ1-5; clone size: once
CDR3 DNA: TGTGCCTGGACTCGGCAGGGGGCGTACGAGCAGTACTTC; CDR3 protein: CAWTRQGAYEQYF; V gene: TRBV30; D gene: TRBD1; J gene: TRBJ2-7; clone size: NA
CDR3 DNA: TGTGCCAGCAGCCGATCTCTAGGCAGGGAGGAGACCCAGTACTTC; CDR3 protein: CASSRSLGREETQYF; V gene: TRBV7-2; D gene: NA; J gene: TRBJ2-5; clone size: NA
CDR3 DNA: TGTGCCAGCAGCGCTATCGCAAGCGGAGGGAATTCACCCCTCCACTTT; CDR3 protein: CASSAIASGGNSPLHF; V gene: TRBV9; D gene: NA; J gene: TRBJ1-6; clone size: few
CDR3 DNA: TGTGCCAGCAGACTGACCGGGGAGGGTCAGCCCCAGCATTTT; CDR3 protein: CASRLTGEGQPQHF; V gene: TRBV7-9; D gene: NA; J gene: TRBJ1-5; clone size: NA
CDR3 DNA: TGTGCCAGCAGTGAAGCGCCTCCACCTCTCGCGCAGTATTTT; CDR3 protein: CASSEAPPPLAQYF; V gene: TRBV2; D gene: NA; J gene: TRBJ2-3; clone size: NA
CDR3 DNA: TGTGCCAGCAGCGTAGGACGGGGGCCTATGCCCCTCCACTTT; CDR3 protein: CASSVGRGPMPLHF; V gene: TRBV9; D gene: NA; J gene: TRBJ1-6; clone size: few
CDR3 DNA: TGTGCCAGCCCCGAGGGGGCCGGTCATTCACCCCTCCACTTT; CDR3 protein: CASPEGAGHSPLHF; V gene: TRBV7-3; D gene: TRBD1; J gene: TRBJ1-6; clone size: once
CDR3 DNA: TGTGCCACCATGGAAGGGACCCAGTACTTC; CDR3 protein: CATMEGTQYF; V gene: TRBV7-9; D gene: NA; J gene: TRBJ2-5; clone size: once
CDR3 DNA: TGTGCCAGCAGTTTACCTAGCGGGGGGAGTTACAATGAGCAGTTCTTC; CDR3 protein: CASSLPSGGSYNEQFF; V gene: TRBV28; D gene: TRBD2; J gene: TRBJ2-1; clone size: NA
CDR3 DNA: TGTGCCAGCAGCCAAGGCGGACAGGGTGAGGGCTATGGCTACACCTTC; CDR3 protein: CASSQGGQGEGYGYTF; V gene: TRBV4-2; D gene: TRBD1; J gene: TRBJ1-2; clone size: NA
CDR3 DNA: TGTGCCACCAGCAGAGATAGGCGGGACAGGGGGTACACCGGGGAGCTGTTTTTT; CDR3 protein: CATSRDRRDRGYTGELFF; V gene: TRBV15; D gene: TRBD1; J gene: TRBJ2-2; clone size: NA